This TCR beta chain emerged from a study of breast tumors, draining lymph nodes, adjacent tissues. Whole-study results and caveats: Compared with lymph nodes, tumors were less diverse; compared with nontumor tissue, more. Luminal-like breast cancer showed significantly greater tumor-nontumor repertoire similarity than basal-like breast cancer did.

V lost 3 bases, J lost 5 bases, and 21 bases stayed unmatched. The CDR3 consists of 19 residues. The V gene's germline CDR1 is DFQATT and CDR2 SNEGSKA (reference sequence). One entry per CDR3 protein, called by TCRdb with MiXCR from the multiplex PCR reads. The data contain 180,000 or so distinct CDR3 sequences, around 29% of them singletons. Breast cancer patients provided tissue from their axillary draining lymph nodes. On this clonotype: Its specificity is unknown.

Material: axillary lymph node tissue. The source is a female donor with breast cancer. Some clones in this sample may be carry-over from other donors' samples. The rearrangement links TRBV20-1 to TRBJ2-5; 10 bases are shared with TRBD2. The CDR3: CSASPPSGGHSFKGETQYF. CDR3 bases: TGCAGTGCTAGTCCACCTAGCGGGGGTCACTCTTTCAAGGGCGAGACCCAGTACTTC.